One and the same sample provided the 20 T cell receptor beta chains below, sequenced in a study of cytomegalovirus exposure and HLA in healthy donors. PCR used 60 Vbeta primers and 13 Jbeta primers. Profiling relied on immunoSEQ multiplex PCR, and the TCRdb table lists in-frame clones only, not all of them. This table has some 180,000 clones, about 10% appearing once. The sample consisted of PBMCs. These receptors originate from a woman in her twenties or thirties in good health and CMV-seropositive.

V usage is TRBV4-1 and J usage is TRBJ2-1, with TRBD2 matching over 11 bases. Per the germline V gene, CDR1 is MGHRA and CDR2 is YSYEKL. The CDR3 contains 17 residues. Trimming at V came to 0 bases and at J to 2 bases, leaving 3 bases not matched to a gene. The CDR3 coding sequence is TGCGCCAGCAGCCAAGAATCGGGACTAGCGGCCTACAATGAGCAGTTCTTC. Its translation is CASSQESGLAAYNEQFF.

This sequence joins TRBV2 and TRBJ2-5; 9 bases match TRBD2. The CDR3 has 15 residues. J lost 5 bases, V lost 5 bases, and 9 bases had no gene match. CDR1 and CDR2 from the germline V gene are SNHLY and FYNNEI. The CDR3 here is CASSLQLAGTETQYF. Here the CDR3 DNA reads TGTGCCAGCAGTTTACAGCTAGCGGGAACGGAGACCCAGTACTTC.

With respect to this clone: At the DNA level, this CDR3 is encoded by other sequences in the same sample as well. The chain couples TRBV27 to TRBJ2-7, with 7 bases lining up with TRBD1. Germline V gives CDR1 MNHEY, CDR2 SMNVEV (reference sequence). The CDR3 length is 11 residues. Losses at the gene ends were 6 bases for V and 4 bases for J; bases not matched to a gene: 0. This CDR3 is CASRQGYEQYF. The CDR3 DNA reads TGTGCCAGCAGACAGGGGTACGAGCAGTACTTC.

There are a few counts of this clone. The J gene is TRBJ1-1, the V gene TRBV10-3, with TRBD1 matching 11 bases. The CDR3 contains 14 residues. Per the germline V gene, CDR1 is ENHRY and CDR2 is SYGVKD. The trim removed 4 bases at V and 6 bases at J, leaving 4 bases unmatched. The CDR3 protein is CAISAVGQGAEAFF. The CDR3 DNA reads TGTGCCATCAGTGCGGTGGGACAGGGGGCTGAAGCTTTCTTT.

This clone showed up just a few times. V gene TRBV4-2 combines with J gene TRBJ1-2; 7 bases match TRBD1. Per the germline V gene, CDR1 is LGHNA and CDR2 is YNFKEQ. The CDR3 loop spans 15 amino acids. Trimming at V came to 1 base and at J to 8 bases, leaving 10 bases not matched to a gene. CDR3: CASSQAFDRVGGYTF. CDR3 coding DNA: TGTGCCAGCAGCCAAGCCTTCGACAGGGTAGGAGGCTACACCTTC.

The table lists this clone with a few counts. This chain uses TRBV30 with TRBJ1-1, with 8 bases identical to TRBD1. V was clipped by 6 bases and J by 6 bases; unmatched bases: 9. The CDR3 is 13 amino acids. Per germline, CDR1 GTSNPN and CDR2 SVGIG (reference sequence). The CDR3 loop is CACNRGEGSEAFF. DNA for the CDR3: TGTGCCTGTAACAGGGGGGAAGGCTCTGAAGCTTTCTTT. Together with reference TRBV30 and TRBJ1-1, the CDR3 gives the full variable domain: SQTIHQWPATLVQPVGSPLSLECTVEGTSNPNLYWYRQAAGRGLQLLFYSVGIGQISSEVPQNLSASRPQDRQFILSSKKLLLSDSGFYLCACNRGEGSEAFFGQGTRLTVV.

V gene TRBV19 combines with J gene TRBJ2-1; 12 bases are a match to TRBD1. After removal of 5 bases from V and 8 bases from J, the junction contained 7 bases not matched to a gene. This CDR3 is 15 amino acids long. Per germline, CDR1 LNHDA and CDR2 SQIVND (reference sequence). This CDR3 is CASSLRDRGLDEQFF. DNA of the CDR3: TGTGCCAGTAGTCTCCGGGACAGGGGGCTGGATGAGCAGTTCTTC.

In its sample, this clone was seen a few times. The genes are TRBV11-3 and TRBJ2-1; 7 bases match TRBD1. The V segment lost 5 bases and the J segment 3 bases; nucleotides outside the gene matches: 10. The CDR3 runs 16 residues. Germline loops: CDR1 SGHNT, CDR2 YENEEA. CDR3 in DNA: TGTGCCAGCAGCGCCCGACAGGGTTTACTCTACAATGAGCAGTTCTTC. Its translation: CASSARQGLLYNEQFF.

This chain uses TRBV9 with TRBJ2-1, with D perhaps TRBD2 (5 bases). Germline values: CDR1 SGDLS, CDR2 YYNGEE. The CDR3 totals 15 residues. Trimming pared 4 bases from V and 1 base from J, leaving 12 bases between. The DNA of the CDR3 is TGTGCCAGCAGCTCCGGGGTTGGATCCTACAATGAGCAGTTCTTC. It codes for CASSSGVGSYNEQFF. Based on the CDR3 plus reference TRBV9 and TRBJ2-1, the full variable domain is DSGVTQTPKHLITATGQRVTLRCSPRSGDLSVYWYQQSLDQGLQFLIQYYNGEERAKGNILERFSAQQFPDLHSELNLSSLELGDSALYFCASSSGVGSYNEQFFGPGTRLTVL.

The rearrangement uses TRBV9 and TRBJ2-3; 7 positions agree with TRBD2. CDR1 is SGDLS, CDR2 YYNGEE, per germline. CDR3 length: 14 amino acids. V shed 7 bases and J 5 bases; nucleotides not matched to a gene: 10. Written as DNA, the CDR3 is TGTGCCAGCGCCCGCGGGAGAGGAATAGATACGCAGTATTTT. This gives the protein CASARGRGIDTQYF.

This clone was picked up a small number of times. The gene calls are TRBV5-4 and TRBJ2-7, with 7 bases aligning to TRBD1. Germline CDR1 and CDR2: SGHNT and YYREEE (reference sequence). The CDR3 is made up of 15 amino acids. The J segment lost 3 bases and the V segment lost 4 bases, leaving 10 bases of the junction unmatched. CDR3 DNA: TGTGCCAGCAGCGTAGACAGGGCGGAGCTCTACGAGCAGTACTTC. Amino acids: CASSVDRAELYEQYF.

The chain links TRBV10-3 to TRBJ2-7; the D is unclear. The CDR3 is 12 residues long. Germline assignment: CDR1 ENHRY and CDR2 SYGVKD. V was pared by 4 bases and J by 3 bases, with 7 bases between. The DNA of the CDR3 is TGTGCCATCAGTGCTGCGGTCTACGAGCAGTACTTC. Its protein product is CAISAAVYEQYF.

CDR3 nucleotides: TGTGCCAGCTGGCCGGGACTAGCGGGACCCGTTTACCAAGAGACCCAGTACTTC. Protein: CASWPGLAGPVYQETQYF. This chain uses TRBV2 with TRBJ2-5; 13 bases are shared with TRBD2. The CDR3 is made up of 18 amino acids. V dropped 8 bases and J dropped 0; count of bases not matched to a gene: 12. Per the germline V gene, CDR1 is SNHLY and CDR2 is FYNNEI.

This rearrangement joins TRBV27 to TRBJ1-1; a possible D gene is TRBD1 (5 bases). Germline V lookup: CDR1 MNHEY, CDR2 SMNVEV (reference sequence). The CDR3 is 15 amino acids. V was shortened by 1 base and J by 7 bases, with 16 bases between the two germline ends. As DNA, the CDR3 is TGTGCCAGCAGTTTATATTATGACCAGGGTGATGAAGCTTTCTTT. Amino acids: CASSLYYDQGDEAFF.

This clone has more than one count but fewer than ten. Other nucleotide sequences in the sample specify the same CDR3. The chain recombines TRBV10-3 with TRBJ1-5, with D possibly matching TRBD1 (5 bases). The CDR3 is 15 residues long. The V gene lost 0 bases and the J gene lost 2 bases, with 8 bases spanning the gap. Germline-derived CDR1 and CDR2 are ENHRY and SYGVKD. The CDR3 sequence: CAISESGGGNQPQHF. Here the CDR3 DNA reads TGTGCCATCAGTGAGTCCGGAGGGGGCAATCAGCCCCAGCATTTT.

The chain employs TRBV5-1 and TRBJ1-2; TRBD1 matches 9 bases. Germline CDR1 reads SGHRS; CDR2 reads YFSETQ. CDR3 size: 14 residues. V shed 4 bases and J 2 bases; nucleotides not matched to a gene: 3. DNA of the CDR3: TGCGCCAGCAGCCGGACAGGGGAGAACTATGGCTACACCTTC. Translation: CASSRTGENYGYTF.

V and J are TRBV5-1 and TRBJ1-2, with a weak D call TRBD1 (6 bases). The CDR3 contains 15 residues. CDR1 is SGHRS and CDR2 is YFSETQ in the germline V gene. V dropped 0 bases and J dropped 3 bases, with 12 bases sitting between them. This CDR3 reads CASSLGAGVDYGYTF. In DNA, the CDR3 is TGCGCCAGCAGCTTGGGGGCAGGGGTGGACTATGGCTACACCTTC.

The chain recombines TRBV14 with TRBJ2-1; 7 bases fit TRBD1. V dropped 3 bases and J dropped 4; count of bases not matched to a gene: 6. This CDR3 is built from 15 residues. The germline CDR1 and CDR2 sequences are SGHDN and FVKESK. CDR3 region: CASSHGTALYNEQFF. The CDR3 DNA reads TGTGCCAGCAGCCACGGGACAGCCCTGTACAATGAGCAGTTCTTC.

The table lists this clone with a few counts. This chain uses TRBV28 with TRBJ2-3; D is perhaps TRBD2 (6 bases). The CDR3 is 14 residues long. The V and J ends lost 7 bases and 3 bases respectively, with 14 bases between them. CDR1 is MDHEN and CDR2 is SYDVKM in the germline V gene. The CDR3 reads CASTPARGTDTQYF. The CDR3 bases are TGTGCCAGCACCCCCGCCCGGGGGACAGATACGCAGTATTTT.

CDR3 bases: TGTGCCAGCGGGGAGAGGCCCGCTCGGCAGTACTTC. It specifies CASGERPARQYF. The chain joins TRBV6-5 to TRBJ2-7, with D possibly TRBD2 on 5 matching bases. V lost 8 bases, J lost 9 bases, and 17 bases lay in between. Germline V gene lookup returns CDR1 MNHEY and CDR2 SVGAGI. The CDR3 runs to 12 residues.